The source of this T cell receptor (beta chain) is a study of T cells after yellow fever vaccination. A single record per CDR3 protein comes from TCRdb applying MiXCR to the 5' RACE reads. Of 400,000 or so distinct CDR3 sequences in the sample, 18% were seen once. The receptor comes from a man aged 18 to 30 who received the YFV17D yellow fever vaccine. Sequencing was performed on PBMCs, taken before the yellow fever booster vaccination.

The CDR3 DNA reads TGTGCCAGCAGTTACTACCACAGGGGTTCCCACGAGCAGTACTTC. Its protein is CASSYYHRGSHEQYF. This sequence joins TRBV6-5 and TRBJ2-7; 7 bases are a match to TRBD1. The CDR3 runs 15 residues. From germline, CDR1 is MNHEY and CDR2 SVGAGI. V shed 1 base, J shed 5 bases, and the junction held 8 bases outside the gene matches.